The 28 T cell receptor beta chains given below trace back to one sample, sequenced in a study of blood T cell repertoires in COVID-19. Profiled with immunoSEQ multiplex PCR; TCRdb holds only in-frame clones, not every one. The sample consists of about 82,000 clones, roughly three quarters of them appearing once. Sequencing was carried out using peripheral blood. These TCRs come from a man in his fifties or sixties with COVID-19, enrolled during active disease.

Of note for this clone: The junction departs from the called germline gene at one end, perhaps through a read error. This sequence joins TRBV11-2 and TRBJ1-6, with 8 bases identical to TRBD1. This CDR3 has 16 amino acids. CDR1 is SGHAT and CDR2 is FQNNGV in the germline V gene. For the CDR3, the DNA is TGTGCCAGCAGCTCCTTATCGGACAGGGAGAATTCGCCCCTCCACTTT. Translating it yields CASSSLSDRENSPLHF.

The chain recombines TRBV18 with TRBJ1-2, with 7 bases lining up with TRBD1. Germline loops: CDR1 KGHSH, CDR2 LQKENI. CDR3 length: 13 amino acids. V was pared by 8 bases and J by 2 bases, with 5 bases of the junction left unmatched. The CDR3 nucleotides are TGTGCCAGCGCGACAGGGACCAACTATGGCTACACCTTC. Amino acid sequence: CASATGTNYGYTF.

The sample holds a few counts of this clone. This sequence joins TRBV6-5 and TRBJ1-5, with D possibly matching TRBD1 (5 bases). With 6 bases removed from V and 6 bases from J, the gap between germline ends came to 18 bases. The CDR3 has 15 residues. CDR1 is MNHEY, CDR2 SVGAGI, per germline. CDR3 DNA sequence: TGTGCCAGCAGGGCGGCGGGCGGGGGTGGTCAGCCCCAGCATTTT. It is translated as CASRAAGGGGQPQHF.

The chain recombines TRBV2 with TRBJ1-1; TRBD1 might be the D (6 bases). V lost 8 bases and J 7 bases, leaving 11 bases between the germline ends. The length of the CDR3 is 11 residues. Germline V gives CDR1 SNHLY, CDR2 FYNNEI. In DNA, the CDR3 is TGTGCCAGCCGGACAGTCAGTGAAGCTTTCTTT. The encoded protein is CASRTVSEAFF.

The rearrangement links TRBV19 to TRBJ2-5; possible D gene TRBD1, 5 bases. Trimming stripped 6 bases from V and 2 bases from J, with 13 bases between. Germline CDR1 is LNHDA and CDR2 is SQIVND (reference sequence). This CDR3 comprises 14 residues. CDR3 loop: CASSLRQTQETQYF. The CDR3 region has the DNA TGTGCCAGTAGCCTTAGACAGACACAAGAGACCCAGTACTTC.

The rearrangement joins TRBV27 to TRBJ1-1; TRBD1 is a possible D gene (5 bases). This CDR3 has 14 residues. Trimming cost V 2 bases and J 1 base, with 8 bases left between them. CDR1 and CDR2 (germline): MNHEY, SMNVEV (reference sequence). The CDR3 spells CASSLRGGNTEAFF. The CDR3 nucleotides read TGTGCCAGCAGTTTACGCGGGGGGAACACTGAAGCTTTCTTT.

This rearrangement joins TRBV7-3 to TRBJ2-3; D is perhaps TRBD2 (6 bases). Germline V gives CDR1 SGHTA, CDR2 FQGTGA. The CDR3 extends over 15 amino acids. Trimming took 4 bases from V and 8 from J, leaving 19 bases between them. DNA of the CDR3: TGTGCCAGCAGCTCGGCGGGAACTGACCAGGGTACGCAGTATTTT. Translating gives CASSSAGTDQGTQYF.

This clone has only one observation. This chain connects TRBV3-1 (or the pseudogene TRBV3-2) to TRBJ2-7; D is unresolved. The germline CDR1 and CDR2 sequences are LGHDT and YNNKEL (reference sequence). The CDR3 has 12 amino acids. V was trimmed by 1 base and J by 6 bases, leaving 7 bases between them. The DNA for the CDR3 is TGTGCCAGCAGCCAAGGAGAAACCGAGCAGTACTTC. This translates into CASSQGETEQYF.

The chain is built from TRBV5-6 and TRBJ1-2; unclear D gene. Germline-derived CDR1 and CDR2 are SGHDT and YYEEEE. This CDR3 comprises 15 residues. V gave up 0 bases and J gave up 7 bases, with 16 bases separating them. The CDR3 DNA sequence: TGTGCCAGCAGCTTGGGTTCGGCAGGCCCAAGTGGCTACACCTTC. Translated: CASSLGSAGPSGYTF. The variable domain in full, with the rest retrieved from reference TRBV5-6 and TRBJ1-2, is DAGVTQSPTHLIKTRGQQVTLRCSPKSGHDTVSWYQQALGQGPQFIFQYYEEEERQRGNFPDRFSGHQFPNYSSELNVNALLLGDSALYLCASSLGSAGPSGYTFGSGTRLTVV.

The chain couples TRBV5-1 to TRBJ2-2; perhaps TRBD1 as D (5 bases). The CDR3 has 15 residues. The germline CDR1 and CDR2 sequences are SGHRS and YFSETQ. The V end was cut by 4 bases, the J end by 0 bases, with 10 bases between. CDR3 amino acids: CASSMDITNTGELFF. CDR3 DNA: TGCGCCAGCAGCATGGACATCACGAACACCGGGGAGCTGTTTTTT.

This clone was observed a few times. The rearrangement uses TRBV10-3 and TRBJ2-1; D is perhaps TRBD2 (5 bases). Trimming removed 6 bases from V and 8 bases from J, with 8 bases in between. The CDR3 is made up of 11 amino acids. Germline CDR1 is ENHRY and CDR2 is SYGVKD. CDR3 DNA sequence: TGTGCCATCAGCTCGGAGGATGAGCAGTTCTTC. Protein product: CAISSEDEQFF.

This clone has a handful of counts. The chain joins TRBV5-1 to TRBJ1-1, with D unclear. Trimming pared 0 bases from V and 4 bases from J, leaving 13 bases between. This CDR3 comprises 15 residues. CDR1 is SGHRS, CDR2 YFSETQ, per germline. CDR3 protein: CASSLELTTLTEAFF. The CDR3 DNA sequence: TGCGCCAGCAGCTTGGAGCTAACTACCCTCACTGAAGCTTTCTTT.

This chain joins TRBV10-1 and TRBJ1-3; tentatively, D is TRBD1 (6 bases). Trimming removed 6 bases at V and 5 bases at J, with 17 bases between. CDR1 is WNHNN and CDR2 is SYGVQD in the germline V gene (reference sequence). The CDR3 length is 15 residues. CDR3 amino acids: CASRTGRTVRNTIYF. CDR3 DNA sequence: TGCGCCAGCAGGACAGGACGGACCGTGAGAAACACCATATATTTT.

This clone was seen more than once but under ten times. The J gene is TRBJ1-5, the V gene TRBV28; 11 bases line up with TRBD1. This CDR3 spans 15 amino acids. The V gene's germline CDR1 is MDHEN and CDR2 SYDVKM. J was trimmed by 7 bases and V by 6 bases; bases with no gene match: 8. The CDR3 region is CASRPPGQGGQPQHF. For the CDR3, the DNA is TGTGCCAGCAGGCCACCGGGACAGGGGGGACAGCCCCAGCATTTT.

The gene calls are TRBV18 and TRBJ2-3, with D hard to call. The CDR3 sequence is 14 residues long. Germline CDR1 KGHSH, CDR2 LQKENI. V gave up 2 bases and J gave up 6 bases, with 12 bases separating them. CDR3 bases: TGTGCCAGCTCACCAGTCGGCGTCGGGGATACGCAGTATTTT. Amino acid sequence: CASSPVGVGDTQYF.

DNA for the CDR3: TGTGCCAGCAGCATGCTAGCGGGAGGTTTATCGGTCCGTGAGCAGTTCTTC. Its translation is CASSMLAGGLSVREQFF. This chain uses TRBV9 with TRBJ2-1, with TRBD2 identical over 11 bases. The CDR3 has 17 residues. V trimming: 4 bases; J trimming: 9 bases; junction bases outside the gene matches: 15. Germline loops: CDR1 SGDLS, CDR2 YYNGEE.

This clone was observed once. This sequence joins TRBV6-5 and TRBJ1-2, with 7 bases fitting TRBD1. This CDR3 comprises 15 residues. J was trimmed by 2 bases and V by 7 bases; bases with no gene match: 10. CDR1 MNHEY and CDR2 SVGAGI come from the germline V gene. The CDR3 sequence: CASNRRDSRNYGYTF. As DNA, the CDR3 is TGTGCCAGCAACCGCAGGGACAGTCGAAACTATGGCTACACCTTC.

The rearrangement links TRBV9 to TRBJ2-3, with 8 bases fitting TRBD2. Germline V gene lookup returns CDR1 SGDLS and CDR2 YYNGEE. V dropped 4 bases and J dropped 3; count of bases not matched to a gene: 7. The CDR3 spans 15 residues. The CDR3 loop is CASSPRTGGTDTQYF. In nucleotides, the CDR3 is TGTGCCAGCAGCCCTCGGACGGGAGGGACAGATACGCAGTATTTT.

This chain links TRBV6-5 with TRBJ2-3; 10 bases agree with TRBD2. Germline-derived CDR1 and CDR2 are MNHEY and SVGAGI. This CDR3 is built from 15 residues. Trimming removed 4 bases from V and 5 bases from J; junction bases left unmatched: 6. CDR3 nucleotides: TGTGCCAGCAGTTTAGCGGGAGGACGGGGAGATACGCAGTATTTT. Translation gives CASSLAGGRGDTQYF.

Here the CDR3 reads CASSQTGGLAGELFF. CDR3 DNA sequence: TGCGCCAGCAGCCAGACAGGGGGCTTGGCCGGGGAGCTGTTTTTT. V is TRBV4-1 and J is TRBJ2-2; 10 bases are shared with TRBD1. The CDR3 has 15 residues. Trimming at V came to 3 bases and at J to 6 bases, leaving 4 bases not matched to a gene. From germline, CDR1 is MGHRA and CDR2 YSYEKL.

This clone has just a few counts. The chain recombines TRBV9 with TRBJ2-2; D may be TRBD2 (5 bases). CDR1 is SGDLS, CDR2 YYNGEE, per germline. The CDR3 is made up of 15 amino acids. Trimming removed 0 bases at V and 5 bases at J, with 11 bases between. The CDR3 coding sequence is TGTGCCAGCAGCGTAGCGGTAGGGAGAACCGGGGAGCTGTTTTTT. This sequence encodes CASSVAVGRTGELFF.

The chain combines TRBV2 with TRBJ1-1, with D unclear. There are 14 residues in the CDR3. The V gene's germline CDR1 is SNHLY and CDR2 FYNNEI. Between the trimmed V and J ends, which lost 5 bases and 2 bases, there was a span of 12 bases. CDR3 protein: CASSTKRGNTEAFF. DNA of the CDR3: TGTGCCAGCAGTACAAAGCGGGGAAACACTGAAGCTTTCTTT.

The chain recombines TRBV5-6 with TRBJ2-7; no clear D. Germline CDR1 SGHDT, CDR2 YYEEEE. The CDR3 is 14 amino acids. V was pared by 0 bases and J by 3 bases, with 10 bases between. CDR3 nucleotide sequence: TGTGCCAGCAGCTTGGCAGGTTTAAACTACGAGCAGTACTTC. Its translation is CASSLAGLNYEQYF.

The chain combines TRBV19 with TRBJ2-1, with TRBD2 identical over 9 bases. V was clipped by 2 bases and J by 8 bases; unmatched bases: 7. In germline, CDR1 is LNHDA, CDR2 SQIVND (reference sequence). The CDR3 consists of 15 residues. This chain's CDR3 is CASSISLAGRYEQFF. CDR3 in DNA: TGTGCCAGTAGTATATCCCTAGCGGGAAGGTATGAGCAGTTCTTC.

The chain employs TRBV14 and TRBJ1-2; D is undetermined. There are 12 residues in the CDR3. The V end was cut by 4 bases, the J end by 4 bases, with 7 bases between. Germline CDR1 is SGHDN and CDR2 is FVKESK. CDR3 amino acids: CASSPDVYGYTF. For the CDR3, the DNA is TGTGCCAGCAGCCCAGACGTCTATGGCTACACCTTC.

The chain's CDR3 is CASSHGLAGGPVSDTQYF. In DNA, the CDR3 is TGTGCCAGCAGCCACGGACTAGCGGGAGGGCCCGTTTCAGATACGCAGTATTTT. The chain has TRBV3-1 (or the pseudogene TRBV3-2) and TRBJ2-3, with 15 bases fitting TRBD2. This CDR3 is built from 18 residues. The germline V gene has CDR1 LGHDT and CDR2 YNNKEL (reference sequence). The trim removed 3 bases at V and 4 bases at J, leaving 8 bases unmatched.

The chain recombines TRBV4-1 with TRBJ1-5; no definite D call. There are 14 residues in the CDR3. V was pared by 3 bases and J by 6 bases, with 12 bases between. Looked up from germline, CDR1 is MGHRA and CDR2 is YSYEKL. This CDR3 is CASSHVGQSQPQHF. The CDR3 DNA follows: TGCGCCAGCAGCCACGTTGGGCAGTCTCAGCCCCAGCATTTT.

V and J are TRBV5-1 and TRBJ2-7; no firm D call. Germline CDR1 reads SGHRS; CDR2 reads YFSETQ. V was trimmed by 4 bases and J by 0 bases, leaving 17 bases between them. The CDR3 spans 16 residues. In nucleotides, the CDR3 is TGCGCCAGCAGCCTCGAGCCCGAAGTTAGCTCCTACGAGCAGTACTTC. It codes for CASSLEPEVSSYEQYF.